These 17 T cell receptor beta chains were sequenced from one sample in a study of blood T cell repertoires in COVID-19. The assay was immunoSEQ multiplex PCR, and TCRdb's table has in-frame clones only and misses some. This sample carries roughly 68,000 clones, 88% of them seen once, and the ten largest clones take approximately 5.1%. What was sequenced was peripheral blood. The receptors here all came from a human donor in a cohort sampled during active COVID-19.

This chain joins TRBV27 and TRBJ2-2; weak D call: TRBD1 (6 bases). Trimming took 6 bases from V and 7 from J, leaving 15 bases between them. The germline V gene encodes CDR1 MNHEY and CDR2 SMNVEV (reference sequence). The CDR3 covers 14 residues. CDR3 in DNA: TGTGCCAGCAGACCGTACAGGGCGGACGGGGAGCTGTTTTTT. It translates to CASRPYRADGELFF.

This chain uses TRBV6-5 with TRBJ2-5, with D possibly TRBD2 on 5 matching bases. Trimming took 0 bases from V and 2 from J, leaving 10 bases between them. The germline gives CDR1 MNHEY, CDR2 SVGAGI. The CDR3 loop spans 15 amino acids. The CDR3 is CASSYSRDYQETQYF. CDR3 DNA: TGTGCCAGCAGTTACTCGAGGGATTATCAAGAGACCCAGTACTTC.

The rearrangement joins TRBV6-5 to TRBJ2-5; 11 bases fit TRBD1. Germline CDR1 MNHEY, CDR2 SVGAGI. Trimming at V came to 5 bases and at J to 1 base, leaving 3 bases not matched to a gene. This CDR3 contains 15 residues. This chain's CDR3 is CASSRDRGFQETQYF. The CDR3 coding sequence is TGTGCCAGCAGTCGGGACAGGGGGTTCCAAGAGACCCAGTACTTC.

V and J are TRBV5-6 and TRBJ1-2, with 10 bases identical to TRBD1. The trim removed 6 bases at V and 5 bases at J, leaving 13 bases unmatched. This CDR3 is 16 amino acids long. Germline values: CDR1 SGHDT, CDR2 YYEEEE. The CDR3 sequence is CASIQGLDRGIYGYTF. CDR3 bases: TGTGCCAGCATCCAGGGCCTGGACAGGGGGATTTATGGCTACACCTTC.

This clone was picked up one time. The V call is TRBV7-6, the J call TRBJ2-3; tentatively, D is TRBD2 (7 bases). With 1 base removed from V and 4 bases from J, the gap between germline ends came to 18 bases. CDR3 size: 17 residues. Per the germline V gene, CDR1 is SGHVS and CDR2 is FNYEAQ. CDR3 sequence (DNA): TGTGCCAGCAGCTTAGGAGTGGGGGGGGGCGGCCCAGATACGCAGTATTTT. The encoded protein is CASSLGVGGGGPDTQYF.

CDR3 DNA: TGTGCCAGCCCGCCCCCCGGGAGCACCGGGGAGCTGTTTTTT. Encoded protein: CASPPPGSTGELFF. The chain uses TRBV19 and TRBJ2-2; possible D gene TRBD2, 6 bases. This CDR3 comprises 14 residues. Germline V gene lookup returns CDR1 LNHDA and CDR2 SQIVND (reference sequence). Trimming shortened V by 9 bases and J by 4 bases, and 15 bases separated the two germline ends.

V gene TRBV4-3 combines with J gene TRBJ2-7; 11 nucleotides align to TRBD1. CDR3 size: 16 residues. Germline V gene sequence: CDR1 LGHNA, CDR2 YSLEER. V dropped 0 bases and J dropped 4; count of bases not matched to a gene: 5. The CDR3 loop reads CASSQDWRDRGYEQYF. The CDR3 nucleotides read TGCGCCAGCAGCCAAGATTGGAGGGACAGGGGGTACGAGCAGTACTTC.

V is TRBV4-2 and J is TRBJ2-1; 12 nucleotides agree with TRBD2. The CDR3 loop spans 15 amino acids. The J segment lost 7 bases and the V segment lost 1 base, leaving 2 bases of the junction unmatched. Per germline, CDR1 LGHNA and CDR2 YNFKEQ. The CDR3 is CASSQGLAGGNEQFF. The CDR3 region has the DNA TGTGCCAGCAGCCAAGGGCTAGCGGGGGGGAATGAGCAGTTCTTC.

V usage is TRBV18 and J usage is TRBJ2-1; 10 bases are shared with TRBD2. Germline V lookup: CDR1 KGHSH, CDR2 LQKENI. The CDR3 contains 14 residues. The junction had 1 base not matched to a gene; V was cut back by 0 bases and J by 8 bases. This chain's CDR3 is CASSPPGLAHEQFF. CDR3 DNA: TGTGCCAGCTCACCACCGGGACTAGCGCATGAGCAGTTCTTC.

This clone was seen only once. The chain uses TRBV6-5 and TRBJ2-7, with 7 bases matching TRBD2. CDR1 and CDR2 (germline): MNHEY, SVGAGI. V lost 4 bases, J lost 5 bases, and 11 bases stayed unmatched. The CDR3 extends over 15 amino acids. The CDR3 spells CASSSSASGTHEQYF. CDR3 coding DNA: TGTGCCAGCAGTTCCTCCGCTAGCGGTACTCACGAGCAGTACTTC.

This chain links TRBV5-1 with TRBJ2-7, with D hard to call. The CDR3 length is 12 residues. Germline V gene data show CDR1 as SGHRS and CDR2 as YFSETQ. The V end was cut by 0 bases, the J end by 6 bases, with 7 bases between. The CDR3 loop reads CASSLGMSEQYF. The DNA for the CDR3 is TGCGCCAGCAGCTTGGGCATGAGCGAGCAGTACTTC.

The rearrangement joins TRBV18 to TRBJ2-1, with 11 bases matching TRBD2. Germline values: CDR1 KGHSH, CDR2 LQKENI. The CDR3 has 19 residues. Germline trimming cut 6 bases from V and 3 bases from J; bases unmatched to any gene: 16. Here the CDR3 DNA reads TGTGCCAGCTCGTCAGACAGGGCGCTTAGCGGGAGGGACTACAATGAGCAGTTCTTC. Its translation: CASSSDRALSGRDYNEQFF. Variable domain in full (rest from reference TRBV18 and TRBJ2-1): NAGVMQNPRHLVRRRGQEARLRCSPMKGHSHVYWYRQLPEEGLKFMVYLQKENIIDESGMPKERFSAEFPKEGPSILRIQQVVRGDSAAYFCASSSDRALSGRDYNEQFFGPGTRLTVL.

V gene TRBV10-3 combines with J gene TRBJ2-5, with 7 bases aligning to TRBD1. Looked up from germline, CDR1 is ENHRY and CDR2 is SYGVKD. The CDR3 covers 13 residues. Trimming removed 6 bases from V and 2 bases from J; junction bases left unmatched: 3. This CDR3 reads CAISRTGQETQYF. The CDR3 bases are TGTGCCATCAGCCGGACAGGACAAGAGACCCAGTACTTC.

The CDR3 loop is CASSPQTLNTEAFF. As DNA, the CDR3 is TGTGCCAGCAGCCCGCAGACACTGAACACTGAAGCTTTCTTT. The chain couples TRBV7-9 to TRBJ1-1; the D is unclear. This CDR3 has 14 residues. Germline CDR1 and CDR2: SEHNR and FQNEAQ (reference sequence). Trimming took off 5 bases at V and 0 bases at J, with 10 bases between the two ends.

This clone was recorded a few times. This chain connects TRBV29-1 to TRBJ2-7, with D unresolved. V was trimmed by 5 bases and J by 3 bases, leaving 8 bases between them. This CDR3 is built from 11 residues. Germline CDR1 is SQVTM and CDR2 is ANQGSEA. CDR3: CSVKPGYEQYF. The CDR3 coding sequence is TGCAGCGTTAAGCCGGGCTACGAGCAGTACTTC.

The chain joins TRBV7-3 to TRBJ1-1, with D perhaps TRBD1 (5 bases). This CDR3 region has 16 residues. The V and J ends lost 1 base and 4 bases respectively, with 16 bases between them. Germline CDR1 reads SGHTA; CDR2 reads FQGTGA. The CDR3 region is CASSLNGASVSTEAFF. The CDR3 bases are TGTGCCAGCAGCTTAAATGGGGCTTCTGTATCCACTGAAGCTTTCTTT.

V and J are TRBV7-2 and TRBJ1-5; tentatively, D is TRBD1 (6 bases). Per the germline V gene, CDR1 is SGHTA and CDR2 is FQGNSA. Trimming removed 1 base from V and 4 bases from J, with 11 bases in between. The CDR3 has 15 amino acids. CDR3 coding DNA: TGTGCCAGCAGCTTAGGGGGGGGCGTAAATCAGCCCCAGCATTTT. Translating it yields CASSLGGGVNQPQHF.